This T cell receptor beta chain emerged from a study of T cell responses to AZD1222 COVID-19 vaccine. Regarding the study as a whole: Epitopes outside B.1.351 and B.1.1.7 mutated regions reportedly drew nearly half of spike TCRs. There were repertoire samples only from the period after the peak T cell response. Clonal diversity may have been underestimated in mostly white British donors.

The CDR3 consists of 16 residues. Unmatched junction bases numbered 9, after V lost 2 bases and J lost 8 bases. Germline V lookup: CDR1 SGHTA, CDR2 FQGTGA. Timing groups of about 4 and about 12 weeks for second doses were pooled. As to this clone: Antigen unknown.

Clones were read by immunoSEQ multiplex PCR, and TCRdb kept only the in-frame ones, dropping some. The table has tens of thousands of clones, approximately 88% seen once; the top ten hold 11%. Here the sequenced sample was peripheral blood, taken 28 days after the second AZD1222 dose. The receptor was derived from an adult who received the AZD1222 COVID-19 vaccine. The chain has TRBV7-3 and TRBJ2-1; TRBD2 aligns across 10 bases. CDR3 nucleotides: TGTGCCAGCAGCTTAGACCCGGGACTAGCGAGCCATGAGCAGTTCTTC. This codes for CASSLDPGLASHEQFF.